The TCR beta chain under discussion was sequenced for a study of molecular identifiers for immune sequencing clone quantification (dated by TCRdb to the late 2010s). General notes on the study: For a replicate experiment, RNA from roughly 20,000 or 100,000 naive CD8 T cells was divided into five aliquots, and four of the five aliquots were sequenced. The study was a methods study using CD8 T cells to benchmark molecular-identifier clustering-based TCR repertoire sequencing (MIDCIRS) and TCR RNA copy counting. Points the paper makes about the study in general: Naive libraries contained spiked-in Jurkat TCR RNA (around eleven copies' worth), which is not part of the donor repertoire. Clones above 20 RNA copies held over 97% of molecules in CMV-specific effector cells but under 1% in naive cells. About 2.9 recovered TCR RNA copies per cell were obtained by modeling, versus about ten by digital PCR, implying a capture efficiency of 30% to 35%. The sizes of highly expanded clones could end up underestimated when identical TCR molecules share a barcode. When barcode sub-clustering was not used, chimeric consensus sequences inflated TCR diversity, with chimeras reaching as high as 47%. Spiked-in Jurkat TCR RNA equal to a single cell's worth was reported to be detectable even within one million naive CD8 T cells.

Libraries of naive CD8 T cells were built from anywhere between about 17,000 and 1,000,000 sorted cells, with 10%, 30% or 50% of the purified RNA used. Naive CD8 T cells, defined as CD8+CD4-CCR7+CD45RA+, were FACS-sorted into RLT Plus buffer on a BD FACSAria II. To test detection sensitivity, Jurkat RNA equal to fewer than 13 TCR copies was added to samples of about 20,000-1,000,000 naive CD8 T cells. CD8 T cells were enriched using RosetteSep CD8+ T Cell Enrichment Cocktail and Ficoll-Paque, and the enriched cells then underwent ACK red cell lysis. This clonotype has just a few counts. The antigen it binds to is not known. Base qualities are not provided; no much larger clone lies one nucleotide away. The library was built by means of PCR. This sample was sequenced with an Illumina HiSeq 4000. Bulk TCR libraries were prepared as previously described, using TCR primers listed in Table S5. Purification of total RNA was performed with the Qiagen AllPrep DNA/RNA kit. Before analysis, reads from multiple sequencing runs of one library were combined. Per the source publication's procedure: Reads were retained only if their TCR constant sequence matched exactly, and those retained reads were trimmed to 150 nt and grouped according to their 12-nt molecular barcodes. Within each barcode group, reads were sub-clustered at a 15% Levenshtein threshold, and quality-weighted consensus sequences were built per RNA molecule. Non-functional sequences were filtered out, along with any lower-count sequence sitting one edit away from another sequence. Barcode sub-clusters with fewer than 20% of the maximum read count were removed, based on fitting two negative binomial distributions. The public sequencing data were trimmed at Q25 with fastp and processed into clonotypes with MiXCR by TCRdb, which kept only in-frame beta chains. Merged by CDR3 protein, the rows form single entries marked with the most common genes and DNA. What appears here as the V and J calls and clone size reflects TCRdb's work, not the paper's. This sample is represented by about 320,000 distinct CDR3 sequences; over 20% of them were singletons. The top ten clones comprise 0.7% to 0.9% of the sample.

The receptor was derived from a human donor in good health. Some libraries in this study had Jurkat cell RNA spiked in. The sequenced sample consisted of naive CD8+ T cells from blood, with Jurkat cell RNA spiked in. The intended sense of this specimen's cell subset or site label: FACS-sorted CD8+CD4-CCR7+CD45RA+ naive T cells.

The nucleotide sequence reads as follows: TGTGCCAGTAGTAGGACAGGCGAACATAGCAATCAGCCCCAGCATTTT. Its protein reads: CASSRTGEHSNQPQHF. This receptor chain uses TRBV19 and TRBJ1-5; 7 junctional bases match TRBD1. The cysteine opens and the phenylalanine closes a CDR3 of 16 amino acids. The retained sequence is limited to the CDR3, 48 bases, with the frame set at the first base. The germline V gene encodes CDR1 LNHDA and CDR2 SQIVND (reference sequence). Trimming accounts for 4 bases at V and 0 bases at J, while the number of junction bases matched to no gene is 6.